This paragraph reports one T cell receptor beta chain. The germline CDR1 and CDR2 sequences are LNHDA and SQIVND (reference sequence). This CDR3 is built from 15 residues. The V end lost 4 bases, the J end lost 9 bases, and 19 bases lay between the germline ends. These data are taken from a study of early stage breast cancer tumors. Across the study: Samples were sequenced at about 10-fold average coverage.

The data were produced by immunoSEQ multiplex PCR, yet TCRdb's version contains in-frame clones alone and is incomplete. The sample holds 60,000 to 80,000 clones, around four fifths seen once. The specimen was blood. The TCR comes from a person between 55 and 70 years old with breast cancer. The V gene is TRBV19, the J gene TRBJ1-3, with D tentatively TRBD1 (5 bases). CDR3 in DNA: TGTGCCAGTAGTACGAAAACAGGAACGCGGGGCACCATATATTTT. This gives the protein CASSTKTGTRGTIYF.